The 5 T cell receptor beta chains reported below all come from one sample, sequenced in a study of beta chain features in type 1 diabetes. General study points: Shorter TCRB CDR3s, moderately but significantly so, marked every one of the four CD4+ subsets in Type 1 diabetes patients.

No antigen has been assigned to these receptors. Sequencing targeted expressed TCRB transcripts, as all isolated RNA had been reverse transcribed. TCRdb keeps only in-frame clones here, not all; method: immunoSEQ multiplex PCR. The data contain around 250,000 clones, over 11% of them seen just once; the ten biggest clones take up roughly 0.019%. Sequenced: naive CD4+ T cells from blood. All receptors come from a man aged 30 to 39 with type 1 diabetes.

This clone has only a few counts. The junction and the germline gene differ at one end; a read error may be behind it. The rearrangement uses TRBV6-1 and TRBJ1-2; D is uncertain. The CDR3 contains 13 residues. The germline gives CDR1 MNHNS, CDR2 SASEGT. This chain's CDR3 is CATSMAAYYGYTF. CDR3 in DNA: TGTGCCACCAGTATGGCAGCGTACTATGGCTACACCTTC.

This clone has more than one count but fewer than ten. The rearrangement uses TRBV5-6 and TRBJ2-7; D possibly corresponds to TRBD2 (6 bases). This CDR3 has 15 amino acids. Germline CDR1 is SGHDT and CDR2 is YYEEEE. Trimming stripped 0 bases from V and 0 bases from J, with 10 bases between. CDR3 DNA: TGTGCCAGCAGCTTGGGCAGGAGGGGCTCCTACGAGCAGTACTTC. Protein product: CASSLGRRGSYEQYF.

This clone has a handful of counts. Here the CDR3 reads CASSTRTGLMNTEAFF. CDR3 sequence (DNA): TGTGCCAGTAGTACGCGGACAGGCTTGATGAACACTGAAGCTTTCTTT. The chain links TRBV19 to TRBJ1-1; 7 nucleotides match TRBD1. V trimming: 4 bases; J trimming: 0 bases; junction bases outside the gene matches: 8. Germline V lookup: CDR1 LNHDA, CDR2 SQIVND (reference sequence). This CDR3 spans 16 amino acids.

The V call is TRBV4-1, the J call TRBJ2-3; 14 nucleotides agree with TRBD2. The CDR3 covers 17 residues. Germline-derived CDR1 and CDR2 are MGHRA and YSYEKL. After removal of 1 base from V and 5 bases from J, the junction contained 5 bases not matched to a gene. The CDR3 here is CASSQGATSGGVDTQYF. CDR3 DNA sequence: TGCGCCAGCAGCCAAGGGGCGACTAGCGGGGGGGTAGATACGCAGTATTTT.

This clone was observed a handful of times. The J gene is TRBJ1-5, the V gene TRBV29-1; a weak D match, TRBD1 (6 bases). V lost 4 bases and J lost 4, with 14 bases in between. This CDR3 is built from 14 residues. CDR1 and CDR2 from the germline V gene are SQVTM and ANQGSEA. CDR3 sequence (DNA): TGCAGCGTTGCCCCGGGACACCATAATCAGCCCCAGCATTTT. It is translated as CSVAPGHHNQPQHF.